The sequence of this T cell receptor (beta chain) was determined in a study of blood T cell repertoires in COVID-19. Study context: Donors in the United States, Italy and Spain gave samples during acute or convalescent COVID-19. T cells, B-cell-depleted T cells, or PBMCs provided the cDNA or gDNA that served as material.

Per the study methods: Estimation of nucleated cell counts was performed using reference gene primer amplification. Some clones are missing from TCRdb's copy, which holds only in-frame ones; the method was immunoSEQ multiplex PCR. Clonal size and the V and J genes are those of that table, whereas D and trimming came from the DNA. This table holds about 240,000 clones, just under 85% found once. Germline CDR1 reads SGHVS; CDR2 reads FQNEAQ. The CDR3 loop spans 18 amino acids. J was trimmed by 5 bases and V by 2 bases; bases with no gene match: 15. The sequenced sample was peripheral blood. The sequence derives from a woman older than 75 with acute or convalescent COVID-19. The chain links TRBV7-8 to TRBJ1-5; 7 nucleotides align to TRBD1. CDR3 in DNA: TGTGCCAGCAGCTTAAAGGAAGTGTTGGGGGACAGCCATCAGCCCCAGCATTTT. This codes for CASSLKEVLGDSHQPQHF.